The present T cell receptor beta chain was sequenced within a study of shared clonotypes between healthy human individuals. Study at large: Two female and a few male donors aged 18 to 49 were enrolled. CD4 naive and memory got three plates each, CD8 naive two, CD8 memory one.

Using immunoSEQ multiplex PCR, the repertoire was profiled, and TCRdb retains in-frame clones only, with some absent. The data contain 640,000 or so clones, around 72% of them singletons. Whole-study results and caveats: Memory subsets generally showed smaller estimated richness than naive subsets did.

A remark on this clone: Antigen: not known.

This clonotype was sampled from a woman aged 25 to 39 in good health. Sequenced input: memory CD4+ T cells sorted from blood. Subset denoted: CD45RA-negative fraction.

The CDR3 nucleotides are TGTGCCAGCAGCGATGACGAGGCAACTAATGAAAAACTGTTTTTT. Protein sequence: CASSDDEATNEKLFF. The rearrangement links TRBV5-4 to TRBJ1-4; D not certain. V lost 4 bases and J lost 0, with 10 bases in between. The CDR3 sequence is 15 residues long. Germline V CDR1 and CDR2: SGHNT, YYREEE (reference sequence). The full variable domain, its missing parts supplied by reference TRBV5-4 and TRBJ1-4, is ETGVTQSPTHLIKTRGQQVTLRCSSQSGHNTVSWYQQALGQGPQFIFQYYREEENGRGNFPPRFSGLQFPNYSSELNVNALELDDSALYLCASSDDEATNEKLFFGSGTQLSVL.